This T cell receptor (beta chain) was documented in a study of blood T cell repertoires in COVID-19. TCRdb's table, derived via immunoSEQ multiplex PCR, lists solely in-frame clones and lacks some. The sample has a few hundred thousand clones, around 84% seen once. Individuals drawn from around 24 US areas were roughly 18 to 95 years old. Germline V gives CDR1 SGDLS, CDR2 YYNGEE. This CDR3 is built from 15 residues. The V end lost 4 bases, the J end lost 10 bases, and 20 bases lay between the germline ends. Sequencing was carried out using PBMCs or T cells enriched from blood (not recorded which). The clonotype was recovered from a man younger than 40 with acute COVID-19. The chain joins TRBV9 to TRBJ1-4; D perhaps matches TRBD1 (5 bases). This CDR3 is CASSTHGDLGGKLFF. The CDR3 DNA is TGTGCCAGCAGCACCCACGGGGACCTCGGGGGAAAACTGTTTTTT.